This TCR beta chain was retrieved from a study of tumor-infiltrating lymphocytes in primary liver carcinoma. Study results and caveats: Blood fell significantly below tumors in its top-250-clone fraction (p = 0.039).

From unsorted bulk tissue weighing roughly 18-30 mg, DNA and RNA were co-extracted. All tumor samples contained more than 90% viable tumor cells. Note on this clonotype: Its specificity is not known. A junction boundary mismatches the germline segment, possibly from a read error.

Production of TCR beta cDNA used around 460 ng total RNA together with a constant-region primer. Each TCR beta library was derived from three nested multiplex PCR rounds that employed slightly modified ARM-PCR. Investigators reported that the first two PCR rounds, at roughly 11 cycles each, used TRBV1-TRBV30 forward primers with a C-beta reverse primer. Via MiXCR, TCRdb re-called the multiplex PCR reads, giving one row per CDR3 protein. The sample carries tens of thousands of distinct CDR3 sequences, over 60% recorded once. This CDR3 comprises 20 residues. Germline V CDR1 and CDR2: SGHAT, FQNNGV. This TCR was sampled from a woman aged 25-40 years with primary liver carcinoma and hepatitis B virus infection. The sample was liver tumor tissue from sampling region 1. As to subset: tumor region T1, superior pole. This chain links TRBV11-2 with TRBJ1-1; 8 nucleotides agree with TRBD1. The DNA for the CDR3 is TGTGCCAGCAGCACTCGGGCCAGGGGGCGCATGAGGTGGAGTAACATTGAAGCTTTCTTT. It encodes CASSTRARGRMRWSNIEAFF.